In this sample, the clone carrying this TCR beta chain turned up a few times. Its antigen is not known. The entry originates in a study of T cells in Graves' hyperthyroidism and ophthalmopathy. General study points: With a median lead of 6.5 months before onset, the model predicted ophthalmopathy.

Amplification of TCR beta CDR3 regions used RNA as the template. Carried out on the TCR CDR3, a first-round RT-PCR used the HTBI primer set. In TCRdb, the multiplex PCR reads were re-called with MiXCR into one record per CDR3 protein. The data contain under 550,000 distinct CDR3 sequences, about 13% of them singletons. Hyperthyroidism of Graves' type that showed no ophthalmopathy progression within 18 months was stable. Those patients with uncontrolled infection, other autoimmune disease, pregnancy or lactation were excluded. The CDR3 spans 16 residues. Looked up from germline, CDR1 is GTSNPN and CDR2 is SVGIG (reference sequence). V lost 0 bases and J 10 bases, leaving 19 bases between the germline ends.

The clonotype comes from a woman aged 18-29 years with Graves' hyperthyroidism. The chain couples TRBV30 to TRBJ1-6; D remains ambiguous. What was sequenced was blood. The CDR3 loop reads CAWSVGLTARRSPLHF. The CDR3 bases are TGTGCCTGGAGTGTGGGCCTCACAGCGAGGAGGTCACCCCTCCACTTT.